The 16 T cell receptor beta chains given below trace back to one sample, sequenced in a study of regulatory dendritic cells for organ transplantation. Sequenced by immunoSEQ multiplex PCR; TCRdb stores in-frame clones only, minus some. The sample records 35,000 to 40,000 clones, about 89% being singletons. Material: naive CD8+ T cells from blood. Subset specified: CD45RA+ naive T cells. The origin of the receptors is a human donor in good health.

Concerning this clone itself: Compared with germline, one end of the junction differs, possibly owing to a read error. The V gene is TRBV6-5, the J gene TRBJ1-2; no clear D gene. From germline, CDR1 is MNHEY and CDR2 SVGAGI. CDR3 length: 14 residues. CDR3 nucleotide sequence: TGTGTCAGCGGACCCGTCTCACCGGAGTATGGCTACACCTTC. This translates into CVSGPVSPEYGYTF.

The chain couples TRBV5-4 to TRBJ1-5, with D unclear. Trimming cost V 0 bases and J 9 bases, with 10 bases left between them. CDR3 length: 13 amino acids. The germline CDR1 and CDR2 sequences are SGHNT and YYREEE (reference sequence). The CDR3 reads CASSLAIMGPQHF. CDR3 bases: TGTGCCAGCAGCTTGGCCATAATGGGGCCCCAGCATTTT.

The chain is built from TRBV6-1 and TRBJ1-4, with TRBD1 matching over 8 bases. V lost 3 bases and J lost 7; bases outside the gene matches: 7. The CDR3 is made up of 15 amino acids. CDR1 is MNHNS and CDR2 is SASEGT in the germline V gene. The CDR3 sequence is CASSERTGPPEKLFF. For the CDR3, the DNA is TGTGCCAGCAGTGAGAGGACAGGGCCCCCTGAAAAACTGTTTTTT.

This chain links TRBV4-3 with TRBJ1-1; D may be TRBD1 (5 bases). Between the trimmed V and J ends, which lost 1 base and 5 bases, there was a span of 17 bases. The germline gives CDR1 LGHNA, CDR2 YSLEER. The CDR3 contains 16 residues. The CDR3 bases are TGCGCCAGCAGCCAAGTAACAGGCGGGCGGCAAACTGAAGCTTTCTTT. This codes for CASSQVTGGRQTEAFF.

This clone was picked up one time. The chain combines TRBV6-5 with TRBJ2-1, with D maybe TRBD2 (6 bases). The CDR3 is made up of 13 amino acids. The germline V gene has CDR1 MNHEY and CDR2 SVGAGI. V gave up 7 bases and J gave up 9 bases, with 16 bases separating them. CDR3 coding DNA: TGTGCCAGCACCCCGACTAGTTCGGGTGAGCAGTTCTTC. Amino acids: CASTPTSSGEQFF.

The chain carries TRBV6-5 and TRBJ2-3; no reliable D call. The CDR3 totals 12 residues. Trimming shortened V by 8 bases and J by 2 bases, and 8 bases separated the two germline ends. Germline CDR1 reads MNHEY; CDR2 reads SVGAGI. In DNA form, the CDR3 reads TGTGCCAGCGGCCCTACCACAGATACGCAGTATTTT. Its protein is CASGPTTDTQYF.

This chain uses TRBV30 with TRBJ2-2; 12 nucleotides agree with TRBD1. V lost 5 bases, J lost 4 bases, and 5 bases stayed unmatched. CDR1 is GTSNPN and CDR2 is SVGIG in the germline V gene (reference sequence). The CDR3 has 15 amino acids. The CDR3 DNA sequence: TGTGCCTGGGGAACGGGACAGGGGGCCACCGGGGAGCTGTTTTTT. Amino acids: CAWGTGQGATGELFF.

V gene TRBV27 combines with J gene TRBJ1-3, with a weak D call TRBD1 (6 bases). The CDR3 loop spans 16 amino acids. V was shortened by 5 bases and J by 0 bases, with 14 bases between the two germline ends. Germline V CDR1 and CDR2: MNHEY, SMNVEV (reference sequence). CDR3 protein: CASSTGTLASGNTIYF. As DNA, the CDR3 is TGTGCCAGCAGTACCGGGACACTAGCCTCTGGAAACACCATATATTTT.

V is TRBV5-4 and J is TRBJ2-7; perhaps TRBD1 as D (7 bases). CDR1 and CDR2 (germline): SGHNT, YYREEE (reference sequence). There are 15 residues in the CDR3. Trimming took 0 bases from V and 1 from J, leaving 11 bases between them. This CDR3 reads CASSLVQGGSYEQYF. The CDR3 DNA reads TGTGCCAGCAGCTTGGTCCAGGGGGGATCCTACGAGCAGTACTTC.

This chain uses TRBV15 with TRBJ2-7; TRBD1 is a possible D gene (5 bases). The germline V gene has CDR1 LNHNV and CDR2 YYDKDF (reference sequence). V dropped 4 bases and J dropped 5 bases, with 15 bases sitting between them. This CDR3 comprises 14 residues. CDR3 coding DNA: TGTGCCACCAGCACCGAAGACAGAGCCGACGAGCAGTACTTC. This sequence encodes CATSTEDRADEQYF.

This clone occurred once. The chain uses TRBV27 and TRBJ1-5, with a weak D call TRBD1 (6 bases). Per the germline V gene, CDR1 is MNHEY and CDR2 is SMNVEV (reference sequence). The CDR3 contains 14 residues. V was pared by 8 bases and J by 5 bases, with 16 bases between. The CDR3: CASQDQGLDQPQHF. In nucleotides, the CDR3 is TGTGCCAGCCAGGATCAGGGGCTAGATCAGCCCCAGCATTTT.

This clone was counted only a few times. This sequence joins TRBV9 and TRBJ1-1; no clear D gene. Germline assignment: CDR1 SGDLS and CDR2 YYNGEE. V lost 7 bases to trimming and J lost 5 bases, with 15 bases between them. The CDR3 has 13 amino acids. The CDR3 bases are TGTGCCAGCGGAACCTTAATGGGGACTGAAGCTTTCTTT. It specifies CASGTLMGTEAFF.

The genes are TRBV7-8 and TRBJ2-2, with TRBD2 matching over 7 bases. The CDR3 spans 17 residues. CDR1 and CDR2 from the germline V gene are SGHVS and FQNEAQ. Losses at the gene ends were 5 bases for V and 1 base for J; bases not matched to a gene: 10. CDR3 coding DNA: TGTGCCAGCAGCCGATGGGGGGGAGGCATGAACACCGGGGAGCTGTTTTTT. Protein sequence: CASSRWGGGMNTGELFF.

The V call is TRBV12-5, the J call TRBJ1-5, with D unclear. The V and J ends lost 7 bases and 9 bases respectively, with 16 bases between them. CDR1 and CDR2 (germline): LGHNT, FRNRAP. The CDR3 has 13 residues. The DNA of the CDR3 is TGTGCTAGTGCCCTAGGCGCGCCTTGGCCCCAGCATTTT. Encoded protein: CASALGAPWPQHF.

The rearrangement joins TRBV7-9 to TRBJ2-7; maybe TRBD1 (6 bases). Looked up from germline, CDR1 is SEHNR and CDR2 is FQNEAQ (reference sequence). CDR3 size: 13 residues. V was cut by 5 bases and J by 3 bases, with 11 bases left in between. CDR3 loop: CASSTEQGYEQYF. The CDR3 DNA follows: TGTGCCAGCAGCACCGAACAGGGCTACGAGCAGTACTTC.

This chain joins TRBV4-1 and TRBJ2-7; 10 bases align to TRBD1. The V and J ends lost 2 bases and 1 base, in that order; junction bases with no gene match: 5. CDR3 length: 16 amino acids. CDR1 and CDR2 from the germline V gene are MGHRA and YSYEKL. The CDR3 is CASSQSGQGGSYEQYF. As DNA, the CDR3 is TGCGCCAGCAGCCAAAGCGGACAGGGGGGGTCCTACGAGCAGTACTTC.